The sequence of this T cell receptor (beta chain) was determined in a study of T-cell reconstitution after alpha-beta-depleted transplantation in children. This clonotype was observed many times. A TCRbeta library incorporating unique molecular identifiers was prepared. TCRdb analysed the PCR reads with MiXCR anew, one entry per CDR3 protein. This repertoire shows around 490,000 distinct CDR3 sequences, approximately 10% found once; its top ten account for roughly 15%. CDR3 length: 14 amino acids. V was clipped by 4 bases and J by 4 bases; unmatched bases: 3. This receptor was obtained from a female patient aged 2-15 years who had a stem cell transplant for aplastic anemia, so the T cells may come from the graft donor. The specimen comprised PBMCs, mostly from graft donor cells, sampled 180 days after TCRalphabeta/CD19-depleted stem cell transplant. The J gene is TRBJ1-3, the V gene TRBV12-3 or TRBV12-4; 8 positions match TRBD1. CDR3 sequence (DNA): TGTGCCAGCAGTTCGGGACAGGACGGAAACACCATATATTTT. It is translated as CASSSGQDGNTIYF.